The clone carrying this T cell receptor (beta chain) has just a few counts. Its target is unknown. This specimen comes from a study of T cell repertoires in cytomegalovirus infection. Overall study context: Signatures in public TCR beta sequences pointed to both CMV infection and matching HLA type. Study-level results: HLA-C-restricted CMV-specific TCR beta clonotypes were dominant in the ex vivo response.

Each CDR3 protein gets one entry after TCRdb re-called the reads with MiXCR. The sample includes about 190,000 distinct CDR3 sequences, about 30% of them seen just once. Germline trimming cut 2 bases from V and 4 bases from J; bases unmatched to any gene: 4. The length of the CDR3 is 15 residues. Germline V gene lookup returns CDR1 MNHEY and CDR2 SVGAGI. The source is a human donor in good health (CMV status not recorded). Some clones in this sample may be carry-over from other donors' samples. Sequencing was carried out using PBMCs. The rearrangement links TRBV6-5 to TRBJ1-2; 10 nucleotides line up with TRBD1. The CDR3 region has the DNA TGTGCCAGCAGTTACCTGGGACAGGGGAGCTATGGCTACACCTTC. Protein: CASSYLGQGSYGYTF.